The 30 T cell receptor beta chains reported below all come from one sample, sequenced in a study of beta chain features in type 1 diabetes (dated by TCRdb to 2016 to 2018). The library was produced with the immunoSEQ multiplex PCR assay. All of the isolated RNA was reverse transcribed with the High Capacity cDNA Reverse Transcription Kit, so expressed TCRB transcripts were sequenced. Entries here come from immuneACCESS through TCRdb and include only in-frame sequences with V and J called. Some clones fail to appear in such tables; in the studies checked, an unresolved V gene covers under half of the shortfall, and the cause of the remainder is unknown. For this sample there are hundreds of thousands of clones; around 15% appear just once. The top ten clonotypes cover 6.7% of the sample. The sequencing input was central memory CD4+ T cells from blood. The source of these receptors is a young man in good health.

The chain joins TRBV4-3 to TRBJ2-7, with TRBD2 identical over 7 bases. Germline values: CDR1 LGHNA, CDR2 YSLEER. V was clipped by 1 base and J by 5 bases; unmatched bases: 8. The CDR3 extends over 15 amino acids. CDR3 sequence: CASSQGTRASNEQYF. DNA for the CDR3: TGCGCCAGCAGCCAAGGGACTAGGGCGAGTAACGAGCAGTACTTC.

Concerning this clone: One junction end does not reproduce the germline sequence, and a read error may be involved. This sequence joins TRBV4-1 and TRBJ2-5, with 11 bases that match TRBD2. Germline CDR1 and CDR2: MGHRA and YSYEKL. This CDR3 spans 16 amino acids. CDR3 in amino acids: CASSQVTSGRVETQYF. The CDR3 region has the DNA TGTGCCAGCAGCCAAGTAACTAGCGGGAGAGTAGAGACCCAGTACTTC.

The sample holds a few counts of this clone. The genes are TRBV4-2 and TRBJ2-2; 7 bases align to TRBD1. The trim removed 5 bases at V and 7 bases at J, leaving 13 bases unmatched. The CDR3 spans 16 residues. The germline CDR1 and CDR2 sequences are LGHNA and YNFKEQ. The CDR3 spells CASSFQGGAGRGELFF. The CDR3 nucleotides read TGTGCCAGCAGCTTTCAAGGGGGCGCCGGCCGCGGGGAGCTGTTTTTT.

J is TRBJ2-2 and V is TRBV10-3, with D maybe TRBD1 (5 bases). This CDR3 region has 14 residues. Germline CDR1 ENHRY, CDR2 SYGVKD. Trimming shortened V by 6 bases and J by 1 base, and 9 bases separated the two germline ends. The DNA for the CDR3 is TGTGCCATCAGGTCGACAGAGAACACCGGGGAGCTGTTTTTT. Its protein is CAIRSTENTGELFF.

The chain carries TRBV11-2 and TRBJ1-2; TRBD1 aligns across 9 bases. V was pared by 3 bases and J by 2 bases, with 1 base of the junction left unmatched. This CDR3 is built from 14 residues. Germline CDR1 SGHAT, CDR2 FQNNGV. The CDR3 spells CASSFGTGNYGYTF. CDR3 bases: TGTGCCAGCAGCTTTGGGACAGGGAACTATGGCTACACCTTC.

CDR3 bases: TGTGCCAGCAGTGGGGGAGCTTACAATGAGCAGTTCTTC. It codes for CASSGGAYNEQFF. This chain joins TRBV6-5 and TRBJ2-1; D may be TRBD1 or TRBD2 (5 bases each). V lost 5 bases and J 4 bases, leaving 9 bases between the germline ends. This CDR3 spans 13 amino acids. Germline V gives CDR1 MNHEY, CDR2 SVGAGI.

This clone was counted between two and nine times. Other DNA sequences in the same sample also yield this CDR3. The chain has TRBV6-4 and TRBJ1-1, with no clear D. Germline CDR1 and CDR2: MRHNA and SNTAGT. The CDR3 has 13 amino acids. With 4 bases removed from V and 1 base from J, the gap between germline ends came to 7 bases. This chain's CDR3 is CASSAGKNTEAFF. The DNA for the CDR3 is TGTGCCAGCAGTGCGGGCAAGAACACTGAAGCTTTCTTT.

The sample holds many counts of this clone. This chain connects TRBV9 to TRBJ2-1; 11 bases fit TRBD2. The junction had 6 bases not matched to a gene; V was cut back by 0 bases and J by 10 bases. CDR3 length: 15 residues. Germline CDR1 and CDR2: SGDLS and YYNGEE. The CDR3 loop is CASSVGSGGAGEQFF. The CDR3, as DNA: TGTGCCAGCAGCGTAGGTAGCGGGGGGGCTGGCGAGCAGTTCTTC.

The chain joins TRBV9 to TRBJ1-6; D remains unclear. Germline CDR1 reads SGDLS; CDR2 reads YYNGEE. The CDR3 extends over 14 amino acids. V was trimmed by 3 bases and J by 9 bases, leaving 13 bases between them. CDR3 sequence reads: CASSDGSGSSPLHF. The DNA for the CDR3 is TGTGCCAGCAGCGACGGTAGTGGGAGTTCACCCCTCCACTTT.

The chain carries TRBV7-2 and TRBJ1-2, with 8 bases fitting TRBD1. The CDR3 runs to 15 residues. Losses at the gene ends were 4 bases for V and 1 base for J; bases not matched to a gene: 5. The germline CDR1 and CDR2 sequences are SGHTA and FQGNSA. The CDR3 region has the DNA TGTGCCAGCAGCTCAAGGACAGGGATTAACTATGGCTACACCTTC. As protein: CASSSRTGINYGYTF. Full variable domain (outside the CDR3, taken from reference TRBV7-2 and TRBJ1-2): GAGVSQSPSNKVTEKGKDVELRCDPISGHTALYWYRQSLGQGLEFLIYFQGNSAPDKSGLPSDRFSAERTGGSVSTLTIQRTQQEDSAVYLCASSSRTGINYGYTFGSGTRLTVV.

This clone was seen at least ten times. This sample includes further DNA sequences coding for the same CDR3. The genes are TRBV19 and TRBJ1-1; 8 bases match TRBD1. The ends lost 6 bases at V and 6 bases at J; junction bases unmatched: 3. Germline lookup yields CDR1 LNHDA and CDR2 SQIVND (reference sequence). The CDR3 totals 12 residues. This CDR3 is CASRDRASEAFF. DNA for the CDR3: TGTGCCAGTAGGGACAGGGCTTCTGAAGCTTTCTTT.

The chain recombines TRBV29-1 with TRBJ2-7; D is possibly TRBD1 (6 bases). The CDR3 covers 14 residues. Germline assignment: CDR1 SQVTM and CDR2 ANQGSEA. V lost 6 bases to trimming and J lost 2 bases, with 17 bases between them. The CDR3: CSVAEIRGAYEQYF. CDR3 nucleotide sequence: TGCAGCGTGGCGGAGATCAGGGGAGCCTACGAGCAGTACTTC.

The rearrangement joins TRBV4-1 to TRBJ2-3; D may be TRBD2 (6 bases). The ends were cut back, 1 base at V and 0 bases at J, with 14 bases in the middle. This CDR3 has 17 amino acids. In germline, CDR1 is MGHRA, CDR2 YSYEKL. The CDR3 DNA is TGCGCCAGCAGCCAAGGAGTTGCGGGGTCTAGCACAGATACGCAGTATTTT. Encoded protein: CASSQGVAGSSTDTQYF.

The chain links TRBV19 to TRBJ1-5; 7 nucleotides line up with TRBD1. V lost 7 bases and J lost 6; bases outside the gene matches: 12. The length of the CDR3 is 15 residues. The germline gives CDR1 LNHDA, CDR2 SQIVND (reference sequence). The CDR3 region is CASKQGQGGSQPQHF. The CDR3 DNA is TGTGCCAGTAAACAGGGGCAGGGTGGATCTCAGCCCCAGCATTTT.

This clone was seen only a few times. This chain uses TRBV7-2 with TRBJ1-2; perhaps TRBD1 as D (6 bases). The CDR3 is made up of 17 amino acids. Germline V gene data show CDR1 as SGHTA and CDR2 as FQGNSA. V lost 0 bases to trimming and J lost 7 bases, with 21 bases between them. The CDR3 DNA is TGTGCCAGCAGCTTAGCGGGTATCAGGACAGAAAAAGTTGGCTACACCTTC. Its translation: CASSLAGIRTEKVGYTF.

The genes are TRBV5-6 and TRBJ1-5; tentatively, D is TRBD1 (5 bases). V gave up 2 bases and J gave up 2 bases, with 11 bases separating them. The CDR3 is made up of 15 amino acids. Per germline, CDR1 SGHDT and CDR2 YYEEEE. The CDR3 coding sequence is TGTGCCAGCAGCTTTAGCGGGGCTGGCAATCAGCCCCAGCATTTT. Its translation is CASSFSGAGNQPQHF.

The V gene is TRBV6-5, the J gene TRBJ2-1; TRBD2 is a possible D gene (6 bases). V lost 11 bases to trimming and J lost 0 bases, with 8 bases between them. The CDR3 contains 12 residues. CDR1 and CDR2 (germline): MNHEY, SVGAGI. Here the CDR3 DNA reads TGTGCCGCGGAGGGCTCCTACAATGAGCAGTTCTTC. The encoded protein is CAAEGSYNEQFF.

This chain joins TRBV11-3 and TRBJ2-2; D is uncertain. The V gene lost 3 bases and the J gene lost 7 bases, with 6 bases spanning the gap. Germline CDR1 and CDR2: SGHNT and YENEEA. This CDR3 has 12 amino acids. The CDR3 coding sequence is TGTGCCAGCAGCTTTCCCATCGGGGAGCTGTTTTTT. This sequence encodes CASSFPIGELFF.

This clone was seen repeatedly, ten times or more. The V gene is TRBV4-1, the J gene TRBJ2-5; D remains ambiguous. Germline V gene data show CDR1 as MGHRA and CDR2 as YSYEKL. Between the trimmed V and J ends, which lost 1 base and 1 base, there was a span of 7 bases. CDR3 length: 14 residues. For the CDR3, the DNA is TGCGCCAGCAGCCAAGGGCACAGCCAAGAGACCCAGTACTTC. Translated: CASSQGHSQETQYF.

The V gene is TRBV11-2, the J gene TRBJ2-3, with 7 bases lining up with TRBD2. The CDR3 has 14 residues. The germline CDR1 and CDR2 sequences are SGHAT and FQNNGV. Trimming at V came to 7 bases and at J to 8 bases, leaving 12 bases not matched to a gene. The CDR3 reads CASNSGTTLATQYF. The CDR3 nucleotides are TGTGCCAGCAACTCCGGGACTACGCTTGCTACGCAGTATTTT.

In this sample, this clone turned up a few times. This CDR3 reads CASSSQETEAFF. The CDR3 DNA is TGTGCCAGCAGCTCCCAGGAGACTGAAGCTTTCTTT. The chain uses TRBV2 and TRBJ1-1; D remains ambiguous. Germline CDR1 reads SNHLY; CDR2 reads FYNNEI. V was shortened by 6 bases and J by 5 bases, with 10 bases between the two germline ends. The CDR3 is 12 residues long.

The rearrangement uses TRBV4-1 and TRBJ2-6, with D tentatively TRBD1 or TRBD2 (6 bases each). The CDR3 totals 17 residues. With 4 bases removed from V and 0 bases from J, the gap between germline ends came to 13 bases. The germline gives CDR1 MGHRA, CDR2 YSYEKL. The CDR3 sequence is CASSRGTPSSGANVLTF. CDR3 DNA sequence: TGCGCCAGCAGCCGCGGGACACCAAGCTCTGGGGCCAACGTCCTGACTTTC.

This rearrangement joins TRBV27 to TRBJ1-2; tentatively, D is TRBD1 (6 bases). V was shortened by 1 base and J by 3 bases, with 9 bases between the two germline ends. Germline V lookup: CDR1 MNHEY, CDR2 SMNVEV (reference sequence). CDR3 length: 14 residues. The CDR3 protein is CASSLFRGHYGYTF. The CDR3 DNA is TGTGCCAGCAGTTTATTCAGGGGACACTATGGCTACACCTTC.

The gene calls are TRBV18 and TRBJ1-1; no reliable D call. V gave up 6 bases and J gave up 5 bases, with 16 bases separating them. Germline V gene lookup returns CDR1 KGHSH and CDR2 LQKENI. There are 14 residues in the CDR3. The CDR3 bases are TGTGCCAGCTCGCCCAAGTCGGAACCAACTGAAGCTTTCTTT. Residues: CASSPKSEPTEAFF.

This clone was detected only a few times. The genes are TRBV7-2 and TRBJ2-6; TRBD2 matches 12 bases. The V segment lost 5 bases and the J segment 0 bases; nucleotides outside the gene matches: 5. The CDR3 runs to 18 residues. Germline-derived CDR1 and CDR2 are SGHTA and FQGNSA. The CDR3 protein is CASSLLAGGTSGANVLTF. CDR3 nucleotide sequence: TGTGCCAGCAGCCTCCTAGCGGGAGGGACCTCTGGGGCCAACGTCCTGACTTTC.

V usage is TRBV7-6 and J usage is TRBJ1-4; D is perhaps TRBD1 (6 bases). The germline V and J ends were trimmed by 6 bases and 1 base, with 15 bases remaining between them. CDR3 size: 16 residues. Germline CDR1 reads SGHVS; CDR2 reads FNYEAQ. CDR3 DNA sequence: TGTGCCAGCAGTTCCACAGGGTCTGGAACTAATGAAAAACTGTTTTTT. This gives the protein CASSSTGSGTNEKLFF.

This clone was seen a single time. The chain combines TRBV4-2 with TRBJ2-3; D is perhaps TRBD2 (6 bases). This CDR3 has 17 residues. CDR1 and CDR2 (germline): LGHNA, YNFKEQ. V was trimmed by 1 base and J by 0 bases, leaving 14 bases between them. The CDR3 DNA follows: TGTGCCAGCAGCCAAGTTGGGGGGTTGACTAGCACAGATACGCAGTATTTT. It specifies CASSQVGGLTSTDTQYF.

This clone has ten or more counts. The V call is TRBV28, the J call TRBJ2-5; TRBD2 matches at 9 bases. Germline V CDR1 and CDR2: MDHEN, SYDVKM. The J segment lost 5 bases and the V segment lost 4 bases, leaving 8 bases of the junction unmatched. The CDR3 is made up of 15 amino acids. CDR3 residues: CASSSSGDIVETQYF. The CDR3 nucleotides are TGTGCCAGCAGTTCTAGCGGGGACATTGTTGAGACCCAGTACTTC. The entire variable domain, with the rest obtained from reference TRBV28 and TRBJ2-5, is as follows: DVKVTQSSRYLVKRTGEKVFLECVQDMDHENMFWYRQDPGLGLRLIYFSYDVKMKEKGDIPEGYSVSREKKERFSLILESASTNQTSMYLCASSSSGDIVETQYFGPGTRLLVL.

This clone appeared a few times. The rearrangement links TRBV29-1 to TRBJ1-2; TRBD1 matches 7 bases. Unmatched junction bases numbered 5, after V lost 7 bases and J lost 3 bases. From germline, CDR1 is SQVTM and CDR2 ANQGSEA. The CDR3 has 12 amino acids. CDR3: CSGGTVDYGYTF. For the CDR3, the DNA is TGCAGCGGTGGGACAGTCGACTATGGCTACACCTTC.

J is TRBJ2-2 and V is TRBV7-2; D possibly matches TRBD1 or TRBD2 (5 bases each). Germline CDR1 SGHTA, CDR2 FQGNSA. V gave up 8 bases and J gave up 2 bases, with 6 bases separating them. The CDR3 extends over 12 amino acids. The CDR3 loop reads CASGGNTGELFF. CDR3 in DNA: TGTGCCAGCGGGGGAAACACCGGGGAGCTGTTTTTT.